What follows are 14 T cell receptor beta chains derived from one specimen sequenced in a study of OX40 agonist ivuxolimab in advanced cancers. Sequencing used immunoSEQ multiplex PCR; TCRdb keeps in-frame clones, though not all of them. The sample shows about 46,000 clones, approximately 90% of them seen only once. The material was CD4+ or CD8+ T cells sorted from blood, obtained in a trial of the OX40 agonist ivuxolimab. The receptors here all came from an adult with an advanced solid tumor such as melanoma, head and neck, liver or kidney cancer.

The chain recombines TRBV19 with TRBJ1-2, with 10 nucleotides matching TRBD1. Germline assignment: CDR1 LNHDA and CDR2 SQIVND (reference sequence). CDR3 length equals 14 residues. V was clipped by 5 bases and J by 3 bases; unmatched bases: 3. CDR3 in amino acids: CASSPGTGDYGYTF. DNA of the CDR3: TGTGCCAGTAGTCCCGGGACAGGGGACTATGGCTACACCTTC. Drawing the rest from reference TRBV19 and TRBJ1-2, the complete variable domain is DGGITQSPKYLFRKEGQNVTLSCEQNLNHDAMYWYRQDPGQGLRLIYYSQIVNDFQKGDIAEGYSVSREKKESFPLTVTSAQKNPTAFYLCASSPGTGDYGYTFGSGTRLTVV.

CDR3 sequence (DNA): TGCGCCAGCAGCTTGGCTAGCGCCGGGGAGCTGTTTTTT. It is translated as CASSLASAGELFF. The chain has TRBV5-1 and TRBJ2-2, with D perhaps TRBD2 (6 bases). CDR3 length: 13 residues. Germline V gene sequence: CDR1 SGHRS, CDR2 YFSETQ. Trimming cost V 0 bases and J 6 bases, with 6 bases left between them.

The rearrangement joins TRBV4-1 to TRBJ2-3; 7 bases map to TRBD1. CDR1 and CDR2 from the germline V gene are MGHRA and YSYEKL. The CDR3 has 16 amino acids. Germline trimming cut 5 bases from V and 3 bases from J; bases unmatched to any gene: 11. The CDR3 DNA sequence: TGCGCCAGCAGCTTCCGAGACAGGGTCGAGACAGATACGCAGTATTTT. Its translation: CASSFRDRVETDTQYF.

The J gene is TRBJ2-2, the V gene TRBV27; D unclear. CDR1 and CDR2 (germline): MNHEY, SMNVEV (reference sequence). Trimming left V 4 bases short and J 6 bases short, with 6 bases between. CDR3 size: 12 residues. CDR3 protein: CASSSLAGELFF. CDR3 DNA sequence: TGTGCCAGCAGTTCTCTCGCCGGGGAGCTGTTTTTT.

In nucleotides, the CDR3 is TGTGCCAGCAGCTTGGTGGACAGAAATGGTAACTATGGCTACACCTTC. It specifies CASSLVDRNGNYGYTF. This chain links TRBV5-4 with TRBJ1-2, with D perhaps TRBD1 (6 bases). Germline V gene data show CDR1 as SGHNT and CDR2 as YYREEE (reference sequence). Trimming cost V 0 bases and J 1 base, with 13 bases left between them. The CDR3 runs 16 residues.

V is TRBV6-1 and J is TRBJ1-2; D call uncertain. Germline CDR1 reads MNHNS; CDR2 reads SASEGT. Trimming removed 1 base from V and 8 bases from J, with 14 bases in between. This CDR3 contains 14 residues. Written as DNA, the CDR3 is TGTGCCAGCAGTGAAGTTCCGGGATGGTACGGCTACACCTTC. This encodes CASSEVPGWYGYTF.

This rearrangement joins TRBV7-8 to TRBJ2-5; D is perhaps TRBD1 (6 bases). The germline V and J ends were trimmed by 3 bases and 2 bases, with 7 bases remaining between them. This CDR3 is built from 13 residues. Germline-derived CDR1 and CDR2 are SGHVS and FQNEAQ. CDR3 sequence reads: CASSFRGQETQYF. The CDR3 bases are TGTGCCAGCAGCTTCAGGGGACAAGAGACCCAGTACTTC.

The V call is TRBV28, the J call TRBJ2-1, with a tentative D call TRBD1 (5 bases). Germline V gene sequence: CDR1 MDHEN, CDR2 SYDVKM. The CDR3 has 15 amino acids. Trimming cost V 5 bases and J 6 bases, with 17 bases left between them. The CDR3 loop reads CASSPLGAYLNEQFF. The CDR3 DNA reads as TGTGCCAGCAGTCCCCTAGGGGCGTACCTCAATGAGCAGTTCTTC.

The chain is built from TRBV19 and TRBJ2-7; 9 bases line up with TRBD1. The ends lost 5 bases at V and 3 bases at J; junction bases unmatched: 5. This CDR3 is built from 14 residues. Germline lookup yields CDR1 LNHDA and CDR2 SQIVND (reference sequence). CDR3 coding DNA: TGTGCCAGTAGTTTTTGGACAGGGGACTACGAGCAGTACTTC. This codes for CASSFWTGDYEQYF.

The V and J genes are TRBV2 and TRBJ2-3; 9 bases are shared with TRBD2. Germline V lookup: CDR1 SNHLY, CDR2 FYNNEI. CDR3 size: 16 residues. Unmatched junction bases numbered 2, after V lost 0 bases and J lost 1 base. The CDR3 protein is CASSEARLAGTDTQYF. CDR3 DNA sequence: TGTGCCAGCAGTGAAGCGCGACTAGCGGGCACAGATACGCAGTATTTT. The full variable domain, with the rest looked up from reference TRBV2 and TRBJ2-3, is EPEVTQTPSHQVTQMGQEVILRCVPISNHLYFYWYRQILGQKVEFLVSFYNNEISEKSEIFDDQFSVERPDGSNFTLKIRSTKLEDSAMYFCASSEARLAGTDTQYFGPGTRLTVL.

V usage is TRBV9 and J usage is TRBJ1-1, with no clear D. With 4 bases removed from V and 1 base from J, the gap between germline ends came to 14 bases. Germline loops: CDR1 SGDLS, CDR2 YYNGEE. The CDR3 sequence is 15 residues long. In DNA, the CDR3 is TGTGCCAGCAGCTACAAGTCTCAGCCGAACACTGAAGCTTTCTTT. This gives the protein CASSYKSQPNTEAFF.

The J gene is TRBJ1-2, the V gene TRBV2; 8 nucleotides match TRBD1. Unmatched junction bases numbered 9, after V lost 5 bases and J lost 4 bases. The CDR3 covers 15 residues. Germline V gene data show CDR1 as SNHLY and CDR2 as FYNNEI. The CDR3 sequence: CASSPSRGLGYGYTF. The CDR3 DNA reads as TGTGCCAGCAGTCCCAGCAGGGGGCTAGGCTATGGCTACACCTTC.

The chain has TRBV4-3 and TRBJ1-1; no clear D gene. This CDR3 is 15 amino acids long. The V end was cut by 3 bases, the J end by 7 bases, with 18 bases between. Germline CDR1 LGHNA, CDR2 YSLEER. In DNA form, the CDR3 reads TGCGCCAGCAGCCAGGATAGGGTCCTTCCGATTGAAGCTTTCTTT. This encodes CASSQDRVLPIEAFF.

The chain couples TRBV5-6 to TRBJ2-7, with D possibly matching TRBD1 (6 bases). This CDR3 region has 15 residues. Per the germline V gene, CDR1 is SGHDT and CDR2 is YYEEEE. Trimming stripped 2 bases from V and 0 bases from J, with 12 bases between. DNA for the CDR3: TGTGCCAGCAGCTTTGCCGGGACAAGCTCCTACGAGCAGTACTTC. Residues: CASSFAGTSSYEQYF.